Following are 31 T cell receptor beta chains from one sample sequenced in a study of T cell responses to AZD1222 COVID-19 vaccine. Clones were read by immunoSEQ multiplex PCR, and TCRdb kept only the in-frame ones, dropping some. Here the sample spans 150,000 to 200,000 clones, just over 90% being singletons. Sample: peripheral blood, taken on day 0 of AZD1222 vaccination. The receptors shown here come from an adult in good health.

This chain joins TRBV11-2 and TRBJ1-5; D gene ambiguous. The CDR3 runs 14 residues. The V end was cut by 1 base, the J end by 7 bases, with 11 bases between. Germline V gives CDR1 SGHAT, CDR2 FQNNGV. CDR3 nucleotides: TGTGCCAGCAGCTTAGGGACGGTTCGGCAGCCCCAGCATTTT. Translating it yields CASSLGTVRQPQHF.

The V call is TRBV3-1 (or the pseudogene TRBV3-2), the J call TRBJ2-2, with D uncertain. Germline CDR1 reads LGHDT; CDR2 reads YNNKEL (reference sequence). V was pared by 4 bases and J by 7 bases, with 7 bases between. The CDR3 is made up of 12 amino acids. The CDR3 protein is CASSPLGGELFF. In nucleotides, the CDR3 is TGTGCCAGCAGCCCCCTGGGCGGGGAGCTGTTTTTT.

The chain couples TRBV6-6 to TRBJ1-3; no definite D call. This CDR3 has 15 residues. The germline V and J ends were trimmed by 6 bases and 1 base, with 13 bases remaining between them. Per germline, CDR1 MNHNY and CDR2 SVGAGI (reference sequence). The CDR3 DNA sequence: TGTGCCAGCAGCCCAGACGGGGTATCTGGAAACACCATATATTTT. Translation gives CASSPDGVSGNTIYF.

This clone occurred once. The chain couples TRBV19 to TRBJ1-2; TRBD1 matches 11 bases. The CDR3 has 18 amino acids. V was pared by 3 bases and J by 7 bases, with 16 bases of the junction left unmatched. Germline V gives CDR1 LNHDA, CDR2 SQIVND (reference sequence). The CDR3 coding sequence is TGTGCCAGTAGTATCCCGGCGGACAGGGGGCTACCGTCGGCTGGCTACACCTTC. Encoded protein: CASSIPADRGLPSAGYTF. The full variable domain, with the rest looked up from reference TRBV19 and TRBJ1-2, is DGGITQSPKYLFRKEGQNVTLSCEQNLNHDAMYWYRQDPGQGLRLIYYSQIVNDFQKGDIAEGYSVSREKKESFPLTVTSAQKNPTAFYLCASSIPADRGLPSAGYTFGSGTRLTVV.

The rearrangement joins TRBV19 to TRBJ1-5; perhaps TRBD1 as D (6 bases). Germline V CDR1 and CDR2: LNHDA, SQIVND (reference sequence). The germline V and J ends were trimmed by 4 bases and 7 bases, with 23 bases remaining between them. This CDR3 contains 17 residues. In nucleotides, the CDR3 is TGTGCCAGTAGTAGGTTCTCGGGCAGGGAGAGGGGGCAGCCCCAGCATTTT. This codes for CASSRFSGRERGQPQHF.

The chain has TRBV5-1 and TRBJ1-2; no clear D gene. The CDR3 consists of 13 residues. Germline V lookup: CDR1 SGHRS, CDR2 YFSETQ. V gave up 3 bases and J gave up 1 base, with 7 bases separating them. The CDR3 sequence: CASSSGFNYGYTF. Here the CDR3 DNA reads TGCGCCAGCAGCTCGGGATTTAACTATGGCTACACCTTC. The complete variable domain, with remaining parts taken from reference TRBV5-1 and TRBJ1-2, reads KAGVTQTPRYLIKTRGQQVTLSCSPISGHRSVSWYQQTPGQGLQFLFEYFSETQRNKGNFPGRFSGRQFSNSRSEMNVSTLELGDSALYLCASSSGFNYGYTFGSGTRLTVV.

CDR3 coding DNA: TGTGCCTGGAGTGTGAGAGGGGATCAGCCCCAGCATTTT. Amino acid sequence: CAWSVRGDQPQHF. J is TRBJ1-5 and V is TRBV30, with D perhaps matching TRBD1 (5 bases). V was clipped by 0 bases and J by 5 bases, with 8 bases between them. Germline CDR1 is GTSNPN and CDR2 is SVGIG (reference sequence). CDR3 length: 13 amino acids.

The CDR3 DNA reads TGCGCCAGCAGCTTGGCAGGGACAGCGGACGGGGGCTACACCTTC. This sequence encodes CASSLAGTADGGYTF. The chain combines TRBV5-1 with TRBJ1-2, with 7 nucleotides matching TRBD1. The ends lost 0 bases at V and 8 bases at J; junction bases unmatched: 10. Germline V gene lookup returns CDR1 SGHRS and CDR2 YFSETQ. The CDR3 is 15 residues long.

Notes on this clone: Its ends do not fully match the called genes, so a read error is possible. The chain combines TRBV14 with TRBJ1-3; D is possibly TRBD1 (6 bases). The CDR3 runs 13 residues. Germline CDR1 SGHDN, CDR2 FVKESK. In DNA, the CDR3 is TGTGCCAGCAGCCAAAGTTCGGGGGGGCACAGAGATTTT. Its protein product is CASSQSSGGHRDF.

This chain uses TRBV4-2 with TRBJ2-7; 13 bases fit TRBD2. The length of the CDR3 is 16 residues. After removal of 0 bases from V and 5 bases from J, the junction contained 4 bases not matched to a gene. Germline V CDR1 and CDR2: LGHNA, YNFKEQ. The CDR3: CASSQDRTSGSHEQYF. The CDR3 region has the DNA TGTGCCAGCAGCCAAGACCGGACTAGCGGGAGCCACGAGCAGTACTTC.

The chain recombines TRBV6-1 with TRBJ1-2; no definite D call. The CDR3 extends over 14 amino acids. In germline, CDR1 is MNHNS, CDR2 SASEGT. Trimming removed 3 bases at V and 2 bases at J, with 10 bases between. The chain's CDR3 is CASSEAQPNYGYTF. CDR3 DNA: TGTGCCAGCAGTGAGGCGCAACCCAACTATGGCTACACCTTC.

In its sample, this clone was seen once. The CDR3 spells CASSFIYTDTQYF. The CDR3 DNA follows: TGTGCCAGCAGTTTCATATACACAGATACGCAGTATTTT. The chain combines TRBV12-3 or TRBV12-4 with TRBJ2-3; D unclear. This CDR3 contains 13 residues. V was shortened by 3 bases and J by 2 bases, with 6 bases between the two germline ends.

This chain joins TRBV27 and TRBJ2-5; TRBD1 agrees at 10 bases. Germline loops: CDR1 MNHEY, CDR2 SMNVEV (reference sequence). CDR3 size: 14 residues. Trimming removed 10 bases from V and 5 bases from J; junction bases left unmatched: 10. The CDR3 coding sequence is TGTGCCACCCAGCTAGGACAGGGGGAGGAGACCCAGTACTTC. It translates to CATQLGQGEETQYF.

A single count supports this clone. The rearrangement joins TRBV12-3 or TRBV12-4 to TRBJ2-7; 7 bases align to TRBD2. Trimming removed 6 bases from V and 0 bases from J; junction bases left unmatched: 2. CDR3 length: 13 amino acids. In DNA form, the CDR3 reads TGTGCCAGCAGACGCGGGGGCTCCTACGAGCAGTACTTC. It codes for CASRRGGSYEQYF.

As regards this clone: The limits of the CDR3 on the DNA are not certain, so only TCRdb's listed CDR3 is given. The rearrangement uses TRBV21-1 and TRBJ1-2. TRBV21-1 is a listed pseudogene. 16 amino acids form the CDR3, both terminal residues included. Here the CDR3 reads CASSKYYFCINYGYTF.

The chain recombines TRBV28 with TRBJ2-3, with 7 bases that match TRBD1. This CDR3 has 12 residues. Germline V gene data show CDR1 as MDHEN and CDR2 as SYDVKM. V trimming: 6 bases; J trimming: 11 bases; junction bases outside the gene matches: 8. The CDR3 region is CASSLRQGWQYF. The CDR3 nucleotides read TGTGCCAGCAGCCTCAGACAGGGTTGGCAGTATTTT. Variable domain in full (rest from reference TRBV28 and TRBJ2-3): DVKVTQSSRYLVKRTGEKVFLECVQDMDHENMFWYRQDPGLGLRLIYFSYDVKMKEKGDIPEGYSVSREKKERFSLILESASTNQTSMYLCASSLRQGWQYFGPGTRLTVL.

This chain joins TRBV14 and TRBJ2-7, with a weak D call TRBD2 (5 bases). The germline gives CDR1 SGHDN, CDR2 FVKESK. Deletions cut 1 base from V and 5 bases from J, with 12 bases between. The CDR3 has 14 amino acids. CDR3 in amino acids: CASSQVDLIHEQYF. For the CDR3, the DNA is TGTGCCAGCAGCCAAGTGGACTTGATCCACGAGCAGTACTTC.

The V gene is TRBV27, the J gene TRBJ1-2; no definite D call. The CDR3 has 14 amino acids. Trimming removed 6 bases at V and 1 base at J, with 12 bases between. Germline V gene lookup returns CDR1 MNHEY and CDR2 SMNVEV (reference sequence). The DNA for the CDR3 is TGTGCCAGCAGATTAACCGGGAATAACTATGGCTACACCTTC. It yields the protein CASRLTGNNYGYTF.

The chain employs TRBV30 and TRBJ2-2; D is unresolved. The CDR3 consists of 15 residues. CDR1 and CDR2 (germline): GTSNPN, SVGIG (reference sequence). V lost 4 bases and J lost 4, with 16 bases in between. The CDR3 nucleotides are TGTGCCTGGACCCGCTCTCGGGTTAGCACCGGGGAGCTGTTTTTT. Residues: CAWTRSRVSTGELFF.

Notes on this clone: This sample includes further DNA sequences coding for the same CDR3. V gene TRBV6-5 combines with J gene TRBJ1-4; D gene ambiguous. CDR1 and CDR2 from the germline V gene are MNHEY and SVGAGI. The CDR3 covers 11 residues. The V end was cut by 0 bases, the J end by 11 bases, with 4 bases between. CDR3 DNA: TGTGCCAGCAGTTACTCAGGGAAACTGTTTTTT. This translates into CASSYSGKLFF.

J is TRBJ2-7 and V is TRBV29-1; perhaps TRBD2 as D (6 bases). Deletions cut 6 bases from V and 4 bases from J, with 10 bases between. Germline V gene data show CDR1 as SQVTM and CDR2 as ANQGSEA. The CDR3 extends over 11 amino acids. CDR3 DNA: TGCAGCGTCTCCGGAGGGTACGAGCAGTACTTC. The encoded protein is CSVSGGYEQYF.

The V call is TRBV27, the J call TRBJ2-1; D is undetermined. CDR3 size: 14 residues. CDR1 is MNHEY and CDR2 is SMNVEV in the germline V gene (reference sequence). The V end was cut by 5 bases, the J end by 5 bases, with 13 bases between. CDR3 amino acids: CASSLRLDHNEQFF. CDR3 sequence (DNA): TGTGCCAGCAGTCTGCGTTTAGATCACAATGAGCAGTTCTTC.

The rearrangement uses TRBV25-1 and TRBJ1-2, with unresolved D. The germline V and J ends were trimmed by 1 base and 4 bases, with 7 bases remaining between them. The CDR3 has 13 amino acids. Germline assignment: CDR1 MGHDK and CDR2 SYGVNS. The CDR3 bases are TGTGCCAGCAGTGAATCCCTTAGCTATGGCTACACCTTC. Residues: CASSESLSYGYTF.

The CDR3 bases are TGTGCCAGCAGCTTAGAGGGCGGGGGCTCCTACGAGCAGTACTTC. Translation: CASSLEGGGSYEQYF. The chain links TRBV7-9 to TRBJ2-7, with 7 bases lining up with TRBD2. CDR3 length: 15 amino acids. CDR1 SEHNR and CDR2 FQNEAQ come from the germline V gene (reference sequence). V was pared by 1 base and J by 0 bases, with 3 bases of the junction left unmatched. The full variable domain, with the rest looked up from reference TRBV7-9 and TRBJ2-7, is DTGVSQNPRHKITKRGQNVTFRCDPISEHNRLYWYRQTLGQGPEFLTYFQNEAQLEKSRLLSDRFSAERPKGSFSTLEIQRTEQGDSAMYLCASSLEGGGSYEQYFGPGTRLTVT.

V is TRBV11-3 and J is TRBJ2-1, with D perhaps TRBD1 (6 bases). Germline V gene lookup returns CDR1 SGHNT and CDR2 YENEEA. V shed 0 bases and J shed 4 bases, with 16 bases lying between them. CDR3 length: 17 amino acids. Here the CDR3 reads CASSLEYGVTGYNEQFF. The CDR3 nucleotides read TGTGCCAGCAGCTTAGAGTACGGCGTGACAGGATACAATGAGCAGTTCTTC.

The genes are TRBV3-1 (or the pseudogene TRBV3-2) and TRBJ1-2; maybe TRBD1 (6 bases). Trimming stripped 3 bases from V and 3 bases from J, with 20 bases between. Germline V gene sequence: CDR1 LGHDT, CDR2 YNNKEL (reference sequence). The CDR3 runs 17 residues. The CDR3 region is CASSQEESGGGYYGYTF. The CDR3 DNA sequence: TGTGCCAGCAGCCAGGAAGAGTCCGGGGGCGGGTACTATGGCTACACCTTC.

The CDR3, as DNA: TGCGCCAGCAGTGAGGGGGCAGGGATTGGAGAAAAACTGTTTTTT. It specifies CASSEGAGIGEKLFF. This chain uses TRBV10-2 with TRBJ1-4, with D possibly TRBD1 on 5 matching bases. This CDR3 region has 15 residues. Germline assignment: CDR1 WSHSY and CDR2 SAAADI. V lost 2 bases and J 8 bases, leaving 15 bases between the germline ends.

The chain links TRBV2 to TRBJ1-5, with 7 bases fitting TRBD1. There are 15 residues in the CDR3. The germline V gene encodes CDR1 SNHLY and CDR2 FYNNEI. V lost 6 bases and J lost 0; bases outside the gene matches: 5. As DNA, the CDR3 is TGTGCCAGCAGCGAACAGGGGTTTAGCAATCAGCCCCAGCATTTT. This sequence encodes CASSEQGFSNQPQHF.

The rearrangement uses TRBV27 and TRBJ2-3; no reliable D call. V dropped 6 bases and J dropped 0 bases, with 7 bases sitting between them. Germline V CDR1 and CDR2: MNHEY, SMNVEV (reference sequence). This CDR3 region has 13 residues. The CDR3 DNA sequence: TGTGCCAGCAGGTTTACTAGCACAGATACGCAGTATTTT. Its protein is CASRFTSTDTQYF.

This clone has a single count. This chain links TRBV9 with TRBJ1-1; 9 nucleotides agree with TRBD1. With V trimmed by 0 bases and J by 8 bases, 2 bases remained unmatched. The length of the CDR3 is 13 residues. Germline V gives CDR1 SGDLS, CDR2 YYNGEE. CDR3 protein: CASSVVGTGEAFF. In DNA form, the CDR3 reads TGTGCCAGCAGCGTAGTAGGGACAGGGGAAGCTTTCTTT.

This chain joins TRBV12-3 or TRBV12-4 and TRBJ1-5; tentatively, D is TRBD1 (6 bases). With 6 bases removed from V and 6 bases from J, the gap between germline ends came to 12 bases. The CDR3 sequence is 13 residues long. The CDR3 region has the DNA TGTGCCAGCAGCCTCGGGGGCGCTCAGCCCCAGCATTTT. This encodes CASSLGGAQPQHF.